This is a list of T cell receptor beta chains from one sample in a study of blood T cell repertoires in COVID-19. Here immunoSEQ multiplex PCR was the method, and the copy in TCRdb shows in-frame clones only, minus some. Of under 200,000 clones listed, roughly 86% are singletons. Sequencing was done on a sample of PBMCs or T cells enriched from blood (not recorded which). These receptors came from a man aged 35 to 55 with acute COVID-19. Both conserved end residues are part of each CDR3. A D gene is named only where the DNA matches it firmly. Clone size is not always given. Where it is, it says once, few, many or a class for expanded clones.

TRBJ2-7 - TRBD2 TRBV7-3 CASSPGRGDYEQYF TGTGCCAGCAGCCCCGGGAGGGGAGACTACGAGCAGTACTTC
TRBJ2-7 once - TRBV6-5 CASSYPSGYEQYF TGTGCCAGCAGTTACCCGTCAGGCTACGAGCAGTACTTC
TRBJ1-4 - - TRBV29-1 CSVDSGEGEKLFF TGCAGCGTTGATTCGGGAGAGGGGGAAAAACTGTTTTTT
TRBJ2-3 - TRBD2 TRBV7-2 CASSLAYLAGDYRDTQYF TGTGCCAGCAGCTTAGCCTATCTAGCGGGAGATTATAGAGATACGCAGTATTTT
TRBJ2-3 - TRBD2 TRBV19 CASSFRSGGPDTQYF TGTGCCAGTAGTTTCCGTAGCGGGGGGCCAGATACGCAGTATTTT
TRBJ2-1 once TRBD2 TRBV6-4 CASKPTSESYNEQFF TGTGCCAGCAAACCGACTAGCGAGTCCTACAATGAGCAGTTCTTC
TRBJ1-5 - - TRBV2 CASSQGSSNQPQHF TGTGCCAGCAGCCAGGGGAGTAGCAATCAGCCCCAGCATTTT
TRBJ2-3 - TRBD2 TRBV19 CASSMTSGRLDTQYF TGTGCCAGTAGTATGACTAGCGGGAGGTTGGATACGCAGTATTTT
TRBJ2-7 - - TRBV6-5 CATQMGGLSYEQYF TGTGCCACCCAAATGGGGGGACTCTCCTACGAGCAGTACTTC
TRBJ1-3 - - TRBV30 CAWSPMPNSGNTIYF TGTGCCTGGAGTCCTATGCCGAACTCTGGAAACACCATATATTTT
TRBJ1-2 - - TRBV5-4 CASSLERSYGYTF TGTGCCAGCAGCTTGGAACGGAGCTATGGCTACACCTTC
TRBJ2-7 - TRBD1 TRBV5-4 CASSPDRGEQYF TGTGCCAGCAGCCCGGACAGGGGCGAGCAGTACTTC
TRBJ2-7 - TRBD2 TRBV13 CASSSRVQGLAGAYEQYF TGTGCCAGCAGCTCGCGAGTACAGGGACTAGCGGGAGCTTACGAGCAGTACTTC
TRBJ1-2 - TRBD1 TRBV24-1 CATSDSPGTGGGYTF TGTGCCACCAGTGACTCCCCCGGGACAGGGGGCGGCTACACCTTC
TRBJ2-1 - - TRBV4-3 CASSREESYNEQFF TGCGCCAGCAGCCGTGAGGAGTCCTACAATGAGCAGTTCTTC
TRBJ2-7 - TRBD2 TRBV29-1 CSVATSPGYEQYF TGCAGCGTCGCGACTAGCCCAGGCTACGAGCAGTACTTC
TRBJ2-7 - TRBD1 TRBV28 CASSLEQGREQYF TGTGCCAGCAGCCTCGAACAGGGGCGGGAGCAGTACTTC
TRBJ2-2 - TRBD1 TRBV5-8 CASSRQGDTGELFF TGTGCCAGCAGCCGACAGGGGGATACCGGGGAGCTGTTTTTT
TRBJ2-1 - TRBD1 TRBV23-1 CASSPNGPLQGTRYNEQFF TGCGCCAGCAGTCCCAATGGCCCCCTACAGGGGACGAGGTACAATGAGCAGTTCTTC
TRBJ2-7 - TRBD2 TRBV7-9 CASSSRWDYNEQYF TGTGCCAGCAGCTCCCGCTGGGACTATAACGAGCAGTACTTC
TRBJ1-1 - TRBD1 TRBV6-1 CASSDGTGFLTEAFF TGTGCCAGCAGTGATGGGACAGGGTTCCTGACTGAAGCTTTCTTT
TRBJ2-1 - - TRBV7-8 CASSRIPLAYNEQFF TGTGCCAGCAGCCGTATCCCACTAGCTTACAATGAGCAGTTCTTC
TRBJ1-2 once TRBD1 TRBV6-5 CASSFRQGTNYGYTF TGTGCCAGCAGTTTCCGACAGGGGACTAACTATGGCTACACCTTC
TRBJ2-5 - - TRBV12-3/TRBV12-4 CANSRENQETQYF TGTGCCAACTCGAGGGAGAACCAAGAGACCCAGTACTTC
TRBJ2-2 - - TRBV7-8 CASSSQFGELFF TGTGCCAGCAGCTCCCAGTTCGGGGAGCTGTTTTTT
TRBJ1-5 - - TRBV28 CASKGGRGADSNQPQHF TGTGCCAGCAAGGGGGGGCGGGGTGCGGATAGCAATCAGCCCCAGCATTTT
TRBJ1-2 - - TRBV29-1 CSVEGPVDGYTF TGCAGCGTTGAAGGTCCAGTGGATGGCTACACCTTC
TRBJ1-1 - - TRBV9 CASNRRENTEAFF TGTGCCAGCAACAGACGGGAGAACACTGAAGCTTTCTTT
TRBJ2-7 - TRBD1 TRBV28 CASNPLGQGEDEQYF TGTGCCAGCAATCCCCTGGGACAGGGAGAGGACGAGCAGTACTTC
TRBJ1-4 - - TRBV6-2/TRBV6-3 CASSYSGPKNEKLFF TGTGCCAGCAGTTACTCTGGGCCGAAGAATGAAAAACTGTTTTTT
TRBJ2-6 - - TRBV10-3 CAISGLASSGANVLTF TGTGCCATCAGTGGTTTAGCATCCTCTGGGGCCAACGTCCTGACTTTC
TRBJ2-3 once TRBD2 TRBV2 CASSALLAGESF TGTGCCAGCAGTGCTCTCCTAGCGGGAGAAAGTTTT
TRBJ1-1 - TRBD1 TRBV6-2/TRBV6-3 CASSYFAGTASRAFF TGTGCCAGCAGTTACTTCGCCGGGACAGCAAGCAGAGCTTTCTTT
TRBJ2-1 - - TRBV10-2 CASSRGDNEQFF TGCGCCAGCAGCAGGGGGGACAATGAGCAGTTCTTC
TRBJ2-7 few - TRBV3-1/TRBV3-2 CASSQRDYEQYF TGTGCCAGCAGCCAGCGGGACTACGAGCAGTACTTC
TRBJ2-5 - TRBD2 TRBV7-7 CASSLELAGQESKTQYF TGTGCTAGCAGCTTAGAACTAGCGGGCCAAGAGTCCAAGACCCAGTACTTC
TRBJ2-1 - TRBD2 TRBV11-2 CASSLATSLKEQFF TGTGCCAGCAGCTTAGCGACTAGCCTTAAGGAGCAGTTCTTC
TRBJ2-7 - - TRBV11-2 CASSSIRWSAYEQYF TGTGCCAGCAGCTCAATCAGGTGGTCGGCCTACGAGCAGTACTTC
TRBJ2-2 - TRBD2 TRBV7-2 CASSLYSGSTNTGELFF TGTGCCAGCAGCTTATATAGCGGGTCAACAAACACCGGGGAGCTGTTTTTT
TRBJ2-7 - TRBD1 TRBV30 CAWSDRDRGIEQYF TGTGCCTGGAGTGACCGGGACAGGGGGATCGAGCAGTACTTC
TRBJ1-1 - - TRBV5-1 CASSSRTTNTEAFF TGCGCCAGCAGCTCCCGGACTACGAACACTGAAGCTTTCTTT
TRBJ2-3 - TRBD2 TRBV27 CASSLRREPGTDTQYF TGTGCCAGCAGTTTGCGGCGGGAGCCCGGCACAGATACGCAGTATTTT
TRBJ2-1 - - TRBV28 CASSFEGVGHNEQFF TGTGCCAGCAGTTTTGAGGGAGTGGGACATAATGAGCAGTTCTTC
TRBJ2-7 - TRBD1 TRBV4-1 CASSQVEGQGASYEQYF TGCGCCAGCAGCCAAGTGGAAGGACAGGGGGCGTCCTACGAGCAGTACTTC
TRBJ1-2 - - TRBV7-9 CASSSGVGGYTF TGTGCCAGCAGCTCAGGGGTTGGTGGCTACACCTTC
TRBJ2-2 - - TRBV21-1 CASSGTRTDTAPGELFF TGTGCCAGCAGCGGAACTAGGACGGATACCGCTCCCGGGGAGCTGTTTTTT
TRBJ2-2 once - TRBV11-2 CASSLDTGNTGELFF TGTGCCAGCAGCTTAGATACGGGTAACACCGGGGAGCTGTTTTTT
TRBJ1-1 many - TRBV9 CASSVVLTANTEAFF TGTGCCAGCAGCGTAGTCTTGACAGCGAACACTGAAGCTTTCTTT
TRBJ2-5 - TRBD1 TRBV27 CASSLQQGGEETQYF TGTGCCAGCAGTTTACAACAGGGGGGTGAAGAGACCCAGTACTTC
TRBJ2-1 - - TRBV7-2 CASSFFLDSNEQFF TGTGCCAGCAGCTTTTTTCTGGACTCAAATGAGCAGTTCTTC